This T cell receptor (beta chain) was recovered during a study of shared clonotypes between healthy human individuals. Study at large: A couple of women and a few men aged 18 to 49 made up the donors. The study, taken as a whole, reports: Clonotypes that were shared across a few donors made up 4% to 6% of naive CD4 clonotypes. Naive subsets, compared against memory subsets, generally had larger estimated richness values.

The healthy adult donors were HIV-negative and reported no recent acute infections or vaccinations. As regards this clone: Its antigen is unknown.

Produced via immunoSEQ multiplex PCR; TCRdb's table is partial and in-frame only. The sample records hundreds of thousands of clones, around four fifths being singletons. The sequence was obtained from a woman aged 25 to 45 in good health. The specimen was memory CD4+ T cells sorted from blood. Subset denoted: CD45RA-negative fraction.

The CDR3 bases are TGTGCCAGCAGTCCCGCATATAGGTACTCCCCCTATGGCTACACCTTC. Translated: CASSPAYRYSPYGYTF. The chain couples TRBV27 to TRBJ1-2; D unresolved. CDR3 length: 16 amino acids. Germline values: CDR1 MNHEY, CDR2 SMNVEV (reference sequence). Trimming took off 5 bases at V and 4 bases at J, with 20 bases between the two ends.